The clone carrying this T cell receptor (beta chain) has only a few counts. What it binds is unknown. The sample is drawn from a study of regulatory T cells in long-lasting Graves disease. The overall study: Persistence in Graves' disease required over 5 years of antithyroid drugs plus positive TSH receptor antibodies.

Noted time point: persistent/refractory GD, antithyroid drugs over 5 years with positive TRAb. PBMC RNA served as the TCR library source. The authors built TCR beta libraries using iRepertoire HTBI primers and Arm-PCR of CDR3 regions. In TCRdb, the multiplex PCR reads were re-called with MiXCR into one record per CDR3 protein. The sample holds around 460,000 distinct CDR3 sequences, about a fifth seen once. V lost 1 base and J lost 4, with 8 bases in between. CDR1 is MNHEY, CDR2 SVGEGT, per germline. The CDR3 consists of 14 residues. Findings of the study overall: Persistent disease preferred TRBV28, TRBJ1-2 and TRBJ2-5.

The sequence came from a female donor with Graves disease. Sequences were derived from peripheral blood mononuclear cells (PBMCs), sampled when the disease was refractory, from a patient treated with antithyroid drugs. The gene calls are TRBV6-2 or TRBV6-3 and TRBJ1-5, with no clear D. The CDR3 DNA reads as TGTGCCAGCAGTTACTTTCGCGAAAATCAGCCCCAGCATTTT. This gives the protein CASSYFRENQPQHF.